This TCR beta chain originates from a study of T-cell memory formation after mild COVID-19. Study background: The study found TCR clusters largely donor specific. General study points: Certain responding clones were present in pre-infection memory, suggesting participation of cross-reactive memory.

A few counts support this clonotype. Its antigen is unknown. With 5 bases clipped from V and 0 bases from J, the junction kept 9 bases outside the gene matches. The CDR3 totals 16 residues. Each CDR3 protein gets one entry after TCRdb re-called the 5' RACE reads with MiXCR. The table includes around 300,000 distinct CDR3 sequences, approximately 13% detected once. The gene calls are TRBV12-3 or TRBV12-4 and TRBJ2-7; 8 bases are shared with TRBD2. The receptor's source is a man in his late teens or twenties who had mild COVID-19 (a few samples of this study predate the infection). Cell type and time point are not known. Input material: PBMCs or a T cell subset sorted from them (not recorded which). CDR3 nucleotides: TGTGCCAGCAGTCCAAGCGGGGGTGACGGCTCCTACGAGCAGTACTTC. This encodes CASSPSGGDGSYEQYF.